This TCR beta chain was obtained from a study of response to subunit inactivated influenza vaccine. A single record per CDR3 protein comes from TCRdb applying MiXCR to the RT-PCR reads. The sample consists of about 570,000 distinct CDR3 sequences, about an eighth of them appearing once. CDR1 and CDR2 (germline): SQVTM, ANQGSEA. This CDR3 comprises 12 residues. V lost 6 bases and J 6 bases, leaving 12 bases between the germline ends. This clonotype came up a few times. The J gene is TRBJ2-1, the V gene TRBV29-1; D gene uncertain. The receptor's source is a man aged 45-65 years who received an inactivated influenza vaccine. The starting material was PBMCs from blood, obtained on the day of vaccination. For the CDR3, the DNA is TGCAGCGTAGGGTCCTGGGGCAATGAGCAGTTCTTC. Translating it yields CSVGSWGNEQFF.